Sequencing of this TCR beta chain was carried out in a study of T cell responses to AZD1222 COVID-19 vaccine. Study observations and caveats: Donors were mostly white British, more females; clonal diversity possibly underestimated. The CD4 TCRs associated with vaccination extended across spike and predominated at 160-218 and 743-854.

Sequencing was performed with immunoSEQ multiplex PCR; in TCRdb, only in-frame clones are kept and a portion is missing. The sample carries approximately 110,000 clones, 75% to 90% recorded once. CDR3 size: 16 residues. V shed 4 bases, J shed 1 base, and the junction held 5 bases outside the gene matches. Germline V gene lookup returns CDR1 SGHAT and CDR2 FQNNGV. Concerning this clone itself: The antigen remains undetermined.

Sample: peripheral blood, taken 28 days after the second AZD1222 dose. This chain connects TRBV11-2 to TRBJ2-3; 10 bases match TRBD2. The TCR was taken from an adult who received the AZD1222 COVID-19 vaccine. CDR3 DNA: TGTGCCAGCAGCTCCCTTCTAGCGGGGGGCACAGATACGCAGTATTTT. Encoded protein: CASSSLLAGGTDTQYF.